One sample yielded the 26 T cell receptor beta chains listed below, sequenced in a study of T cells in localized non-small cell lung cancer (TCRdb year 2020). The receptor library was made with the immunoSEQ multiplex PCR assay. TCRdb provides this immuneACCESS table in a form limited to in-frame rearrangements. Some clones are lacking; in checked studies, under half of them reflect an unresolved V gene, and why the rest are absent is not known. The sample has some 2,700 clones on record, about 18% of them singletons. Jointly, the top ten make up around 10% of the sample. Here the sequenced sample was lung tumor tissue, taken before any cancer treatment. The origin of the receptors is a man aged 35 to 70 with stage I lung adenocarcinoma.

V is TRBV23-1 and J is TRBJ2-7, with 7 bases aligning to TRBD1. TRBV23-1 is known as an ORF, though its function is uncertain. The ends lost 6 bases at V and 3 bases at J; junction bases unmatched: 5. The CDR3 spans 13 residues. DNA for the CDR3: TGCGCCAGCAGCTTGGGACAGATCTACGAGCAGTACGTC. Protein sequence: CASSLGQIYEQYV.

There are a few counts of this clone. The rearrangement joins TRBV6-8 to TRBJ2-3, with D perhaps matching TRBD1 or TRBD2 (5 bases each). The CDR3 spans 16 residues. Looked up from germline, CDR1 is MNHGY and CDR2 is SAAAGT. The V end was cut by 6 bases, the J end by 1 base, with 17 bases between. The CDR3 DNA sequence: TGTGCCAGCAGCCCGGGACCCGCACCGGGCACAGATACGCAGTATTTT. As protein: CASSPGPAPGTDTQYF.

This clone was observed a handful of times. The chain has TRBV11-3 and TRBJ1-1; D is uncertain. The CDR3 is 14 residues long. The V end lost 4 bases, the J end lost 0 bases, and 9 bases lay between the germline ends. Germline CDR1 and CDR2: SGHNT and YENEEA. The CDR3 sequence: CASSSGVMNTEAFF. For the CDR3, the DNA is TGTGCCAGCAGCTCTGGGGTCATGAACACTGAAGCTTTCTTT.

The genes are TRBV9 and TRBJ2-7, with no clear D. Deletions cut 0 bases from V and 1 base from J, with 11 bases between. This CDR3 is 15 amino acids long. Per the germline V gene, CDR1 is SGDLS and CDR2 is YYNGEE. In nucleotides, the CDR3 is TGTGCCAGCAGCGTAGGGGGTGCCAATTCCTACGAGCAGTACTTC. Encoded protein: CASSVGGANSYEQYF.

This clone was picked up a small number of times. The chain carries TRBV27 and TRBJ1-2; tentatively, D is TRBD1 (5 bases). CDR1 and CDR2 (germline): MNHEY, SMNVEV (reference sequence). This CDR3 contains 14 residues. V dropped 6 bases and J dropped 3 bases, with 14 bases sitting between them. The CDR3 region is CASSLSDRYYGYTF. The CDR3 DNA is TGTGCCAGCAGCCTTTCCGACAGATACTATGGCTACACCTTC.

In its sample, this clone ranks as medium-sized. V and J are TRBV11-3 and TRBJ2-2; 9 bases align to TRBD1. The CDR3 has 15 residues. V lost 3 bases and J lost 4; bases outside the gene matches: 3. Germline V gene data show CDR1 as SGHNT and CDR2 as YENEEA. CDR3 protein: CASSFGTGLTGELFF. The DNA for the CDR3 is TGTGCCAGCAGCTTCGGGACAGGGCTCACCGGGGAGCTGTTTTTT.

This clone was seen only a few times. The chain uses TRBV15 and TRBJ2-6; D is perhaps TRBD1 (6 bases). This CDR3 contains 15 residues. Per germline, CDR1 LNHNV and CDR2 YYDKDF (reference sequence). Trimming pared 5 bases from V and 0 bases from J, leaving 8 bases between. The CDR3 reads CATSGQHSGANVLTF. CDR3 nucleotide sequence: TGTGCCACCAGCGGACAGCACTCTGGGGCCAACGTCCTGACTTTC. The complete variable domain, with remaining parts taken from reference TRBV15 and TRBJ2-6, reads DAMVIQNPRYQVTQFGKPVTLSCSQTLNHNVMYWYQQKSSQAPKLLFHYYDKDFNNEADTPDNFQSRRPNTSFCFLDIRSPGLGDTAMYLCATSGQHSGANVLTFGAGSRLTVL.

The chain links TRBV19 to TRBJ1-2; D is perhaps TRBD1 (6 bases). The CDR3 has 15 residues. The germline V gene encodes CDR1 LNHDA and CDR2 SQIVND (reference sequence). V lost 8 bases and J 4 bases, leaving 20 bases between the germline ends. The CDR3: CASVPHSGGGYGYTF. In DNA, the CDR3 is TGTGCCAGTGTCCCACATTCCGGGGGCGGCTATGGCTACACCTTC.

The CDR3 sequence: CASSVAVSNQPQHF. The CDR3 region has the DNA TGTGCCAGCAGCGTAGCAGTTAGCAATCAGCCCCAGCATTTT. J is TRBJ1-5 and V is TRBV9; no firm D call. The ends were cut back, 0 bases at V and 0 bases at J, with 4 bases in the middle. This CDR3 is 14 amino acids long. Looked up from germline, CDR1 is SGDLS and CDR2 is YYNGEE.

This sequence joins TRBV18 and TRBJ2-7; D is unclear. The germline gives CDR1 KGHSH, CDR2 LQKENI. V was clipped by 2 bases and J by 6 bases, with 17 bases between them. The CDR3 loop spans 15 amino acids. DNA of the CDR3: TGTGCCAGCTCACCAGAGGCAGTTCGGCCGGGCGAGCAGTACGTC. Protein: CASSPEAVRPGEQYV.

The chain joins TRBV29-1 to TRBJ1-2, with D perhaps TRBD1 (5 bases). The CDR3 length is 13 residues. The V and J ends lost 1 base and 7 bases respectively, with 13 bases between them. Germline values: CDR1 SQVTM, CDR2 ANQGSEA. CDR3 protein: CSVEVATGLGYTF. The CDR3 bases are TGCAGCGTTGAAGTCGCAACAGGCCTTGGCTACACCTTC.

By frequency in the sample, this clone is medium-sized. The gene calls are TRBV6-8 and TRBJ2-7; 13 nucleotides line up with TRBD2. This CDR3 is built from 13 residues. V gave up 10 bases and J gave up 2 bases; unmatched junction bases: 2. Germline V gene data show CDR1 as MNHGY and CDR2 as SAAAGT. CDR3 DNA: TGTGCCACTGGACTAGCGGGAGCCTACGAGCAGTACTTC. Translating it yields CATGLAGAYEQYF.

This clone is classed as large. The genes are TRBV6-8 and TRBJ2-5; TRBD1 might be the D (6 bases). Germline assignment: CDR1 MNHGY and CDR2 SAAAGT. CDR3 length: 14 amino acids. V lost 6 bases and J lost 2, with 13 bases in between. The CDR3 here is CASSHPDRQETQYF. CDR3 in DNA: TGTGCCAGCAGCCACCCGGACAGACAAGAGACCCAGTACTTC.

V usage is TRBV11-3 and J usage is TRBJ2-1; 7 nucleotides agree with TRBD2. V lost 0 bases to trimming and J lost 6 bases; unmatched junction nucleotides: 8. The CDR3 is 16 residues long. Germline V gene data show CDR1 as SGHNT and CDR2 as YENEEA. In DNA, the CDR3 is TGTGCCAGCAGCTTAGATGCGGGAGTGGAGAGCAATGAGCAGTTCTTC. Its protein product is CASSLDAGVESNEQFF.

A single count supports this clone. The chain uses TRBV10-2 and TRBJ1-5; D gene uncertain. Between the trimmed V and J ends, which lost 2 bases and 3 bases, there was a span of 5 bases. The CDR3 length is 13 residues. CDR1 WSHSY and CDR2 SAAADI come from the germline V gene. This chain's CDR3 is CASSETDNQPQHF. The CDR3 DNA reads TGCGCCAGCAGTGAGACGGACAATCAGCCCCAGCATTTT.

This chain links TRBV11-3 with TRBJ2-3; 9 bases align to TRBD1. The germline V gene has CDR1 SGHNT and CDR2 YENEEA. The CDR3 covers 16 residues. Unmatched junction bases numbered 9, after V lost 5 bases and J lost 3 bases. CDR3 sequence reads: CASSPLPGQGTDTQYF. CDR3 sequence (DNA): TGTGCCAGCAGCCCTCTACCGGGACAGGGAACAGATACGCAGTATTTT.

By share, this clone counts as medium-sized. CDR3 sequence (DNA): TGTGCCAGCAGTCCCGAGGTTCGGGCCCTAGAAGCTTTCTTT. Residues: CASSPEVRALEAFF. The chain joins TRBV11-3 to TRBJ1-1; D gene uncertain. Germline lookup yields CDR1 SGHNT and CDR2 YENEEA. The CDR3 runs 14 residues. The V and J ends lost 6 bases and 8 bases respectively, with 19 bases between them.

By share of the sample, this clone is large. CDR3 nucleotides: TGTGCCAGTAGTGGCCGAGGGGGGGGCTATGGCTACACCTTC. Translating gives CASSGRGGGYGYTF. This rearrangement joins TRBV19 to TRBJ1-2, with a weak D call TRBD1 (6 bases). There are 14 residues in the CDR3. Germline CDR1 reads LNHDA; CDR2 reads SQIVND (reference sequence). Trimming stripped 5 bases from V and 4 bases from J, with 14 bases between.

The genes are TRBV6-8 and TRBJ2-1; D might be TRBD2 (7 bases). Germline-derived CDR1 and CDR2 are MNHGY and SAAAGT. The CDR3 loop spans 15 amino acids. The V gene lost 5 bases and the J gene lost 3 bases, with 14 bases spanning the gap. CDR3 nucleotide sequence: TGTGCCAGCAGTGACACGGGGGGCGACTACAATGAGCAGTTCTTC. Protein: CASSDTGGDYNEQFF.

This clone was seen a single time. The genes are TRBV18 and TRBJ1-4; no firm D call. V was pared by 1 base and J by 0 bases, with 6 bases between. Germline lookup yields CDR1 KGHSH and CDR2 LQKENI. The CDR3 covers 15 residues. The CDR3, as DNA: TGTGCCAGCTCACCACGGGCAGCAACTAATGAAAAACTGTTTTTT. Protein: CASSPRAATNEKLFF.

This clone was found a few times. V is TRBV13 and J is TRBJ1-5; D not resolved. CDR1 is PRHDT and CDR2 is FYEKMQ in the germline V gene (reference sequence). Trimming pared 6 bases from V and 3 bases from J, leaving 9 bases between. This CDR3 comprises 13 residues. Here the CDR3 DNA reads TGTGCCAGCAGGGCGGTCTACAATCAGCCCCAGCATTTT. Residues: CASRAVYNQPQHF.

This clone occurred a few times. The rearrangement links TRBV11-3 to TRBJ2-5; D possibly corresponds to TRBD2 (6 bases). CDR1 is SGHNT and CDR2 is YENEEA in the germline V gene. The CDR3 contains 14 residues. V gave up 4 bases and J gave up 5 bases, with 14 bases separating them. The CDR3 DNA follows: TGTGCCAGCAGCTGGGGGACTGGTGGGGAGACCCAGTACTTC. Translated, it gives CASSWGTGGETQYF.

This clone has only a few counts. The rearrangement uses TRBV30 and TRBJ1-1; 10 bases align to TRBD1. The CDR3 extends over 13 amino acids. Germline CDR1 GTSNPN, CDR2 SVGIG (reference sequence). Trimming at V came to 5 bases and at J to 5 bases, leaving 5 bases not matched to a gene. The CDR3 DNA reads TGTGCCTGGCAGGGACAGGGGATTACTGAAGCTTTCTTT. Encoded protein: CAWQGQGITEAFF. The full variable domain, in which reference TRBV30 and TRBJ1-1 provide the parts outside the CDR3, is SQTIHQWPATLVQPVGSPLSLECTVEGTSNPNLYWYRQAAGRGLQLLFYSVGIGQISSEVPQNLSASRPQDRQFILSSKKLLLSDSGFYLCAWQGQGITEAFFGQGTRLTVV.

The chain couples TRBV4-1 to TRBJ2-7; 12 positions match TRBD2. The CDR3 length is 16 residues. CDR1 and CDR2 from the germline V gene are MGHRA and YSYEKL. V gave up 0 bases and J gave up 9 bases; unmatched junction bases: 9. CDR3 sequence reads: CASSQEETSGRRGQYF. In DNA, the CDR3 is TGCGCCAGCAGCCAAGAGGAAACTAGCGGGAGGCGGGGGCAGTACTTC.

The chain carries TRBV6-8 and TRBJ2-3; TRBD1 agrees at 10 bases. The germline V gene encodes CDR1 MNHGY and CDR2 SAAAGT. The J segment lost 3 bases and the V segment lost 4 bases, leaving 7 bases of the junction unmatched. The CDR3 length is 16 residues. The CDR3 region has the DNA TGTGCCAGCAGTTCCTTGGGGACAGGGGATACAGATACGCAGTATTTT. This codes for CASSSLGTGDTDTQYF.

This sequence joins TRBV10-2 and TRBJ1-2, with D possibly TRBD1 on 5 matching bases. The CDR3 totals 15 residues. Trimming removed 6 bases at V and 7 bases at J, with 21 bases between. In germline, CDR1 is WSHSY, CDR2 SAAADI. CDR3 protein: CASRDGTPTTPGYTF. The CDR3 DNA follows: TGCGCCAGCAGGGACGGGACCCCTACAACCCCTGGCTACACCTTC.